This T cell receptor (beta chain) was sequenced in a study of T cell responses to AZD1222 COVID-19 vaccine. Germline V lookup: CDR1 MNHEY, CDR2 SMNVEV (reference sequence). V dropped 3 bases and J dropped 8 bases, with 13 bases sitting between them. This CDR3 has 14 residues. This table comes from immunoSEQ multiplex PCR, and its TCRdb copy is limited to in-frame clones, with some not included. The sample lists approximately 25,000 clones, 92% seen once, with around 8% in the top ten. The sequence was collected from an adult who received the AZD1222 COVID-19 vaccine. The chain joins TRBV27 to TRBJ1-4; weak D call: TRBD1 (5 bases). Sequenced here: peripheral blood, sampled 28 days after the second AZD1222 dose. CDR3 in amino acids: CASSLVGGGEKLFF. The CDR3 DNA reads TGTGCCAGCAGTTTGGTCGGGGGTGGAGAAAAACTGTTTTTT.